Below are 3 T cell receptor beta chains sequenced from a single sample in a study of molecular identifiers for immune sequencing clone quantification. TCRdb recomputed calls from the PCR reads with MiXCR, one row per CDR3 protein. This sample has some 320,000 distinct CDR3 sequences, with 20% to 25% found just once. The sequenced sample was naive CD8+ T cells from blood, with Jurkat cell RNA spiked in. Subset of the sample: FACS-sorted CD8+CD4-CCR7+CD45RA+ naive T cells. The receptors shown here come from a human donor in good health. Some libraries in this study had Jurkat cell RNA spiked in.

Many counts were recorded for this clonotype. V is TRBV20-1 and J is TRBJ2-3; tentative D call: TRBD1 (7 bases). The CDR3 covers 18 residues. V lost 3 bases and J 3 bases, leaving 25 bases between the germline ends. CDR1 and CDR2 from the germline V gene are DFQATT and SNEGSKA (reference sequence). In nucleotides, the CDR3 is TGCAGTGCTAGCGGAGGGGGCTGGGGGACAGAGAAGACAGATACGCAGTATTTT. Protein: CSASGGGWGTEKTDTQYF.

On this clonotype itself: One base away lies a much larger clone, so this may be a sequencing read error. Since no conserved phenylalanine or tryptophan closes the CDR3, a read error is the likely cause. The rearrangement links TRBV10-3 to TRBJ1-1, with D unresolved. V was cut by 4 bases and J by 3 bases, with 6 bases left in between. The CDR3 length is 12 residues. Germline V gene sequence: CDR1 ENHRY, CDR2 SYGVKD. Here the CDR3 reads CAISAGHTEAFL. The DNA for the CDR3 is TGTGCCATCAGTGCGGGTCACACTGAAGCTTTCTTA.

This clonotype came up many times. CDR3 bases: TGTGCCAGCAGCGCCCCCGGGACAGGGAATGAAAAACTGTTTTTT. Translated, it gives CASSAPGTGNEKLFF. The chain recombines TRBV5-5 with TRBJ1-4; 9 bases map to TRBD1. This CDR3 has 15 residues. The V and J ends lost 4 bases and 5 bases, in that order; junction bases with no gene match: 6. Germline V gives CDR1 SGHKS, CDR2 YYEKEE (reference sequence).